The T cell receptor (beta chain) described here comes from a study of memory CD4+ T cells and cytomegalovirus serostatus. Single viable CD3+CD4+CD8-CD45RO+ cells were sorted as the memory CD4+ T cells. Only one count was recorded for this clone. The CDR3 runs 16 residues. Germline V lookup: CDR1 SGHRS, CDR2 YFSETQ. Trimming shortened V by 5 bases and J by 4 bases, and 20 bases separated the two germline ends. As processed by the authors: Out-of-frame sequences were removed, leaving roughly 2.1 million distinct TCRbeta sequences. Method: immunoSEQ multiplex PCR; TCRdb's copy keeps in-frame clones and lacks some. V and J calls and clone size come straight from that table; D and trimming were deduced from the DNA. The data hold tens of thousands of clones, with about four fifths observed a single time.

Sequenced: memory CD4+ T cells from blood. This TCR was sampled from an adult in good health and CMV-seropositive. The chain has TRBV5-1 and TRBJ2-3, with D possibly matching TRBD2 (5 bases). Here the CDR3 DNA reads TGCGCCAGCAGTCCCCCGGCGGGTGGAGGACCAGATACGCAGTATTTT. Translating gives CASSPPAGGGPDTQYF.